Listed below are T cell receptor beta chains from one sample, sequenced in a study of T cell changes during pregnancy in multiple sclerosis. Sequencing used immunoSEQ multiplex PCR; TCRdb keeps in-frame clones, though not all of them. In the table there are roughly 53,000 clones, more than 90% of which are singletons. This specimen consisted of CD8+ T cells from peripheral blood mononuclear cells, obtained before pregnancy. These receptors were obtained from a female donor with multiple sclerosis, enrolled in a pregnancy study. Both conserved end residues are part of each CDR3. D genes are given only for firm matches. Not all rows give a size; the values are once, few, many and, for expanded clones, a class.

clone size: .; J gene: TRBJ2-1; D gene: .; V gene: TRBV27; CDR3 protein: CASSRGLYNEQFF; CDR3 DNA: TGTGCCAGCAGCCGGGGTCTCTACAATGAGCAGTTCTTC
clone size: .; J gene: TRBJ2-3; D gene: .; V gene: TRBV27; CDR3 protein: CASSFGVTARTDTQYF; CDR3 DNA: TGTGCCAGCAGTTTTGGAGTGACGGCCCGCACAGATACGCAGTATTTT
clone size: .; J gene: TRBJ2-7; D gene: TRBD2; V gene: TRBV18; CDR3 protein: CASSPGSGGVPAYEQYF; CDR3 DNA: TGTGCCAGCTCACCGGGTAGCGGGGGTGTCCCGGCCTACGAGCAGTACTTC
clone size: .; J gene: TRBJ1-2; D gene: .; V gene: TRBV27; CDR3 protein: CASSTGWDYGYTF; CDR3 DNA: TGTGCCAGCAGTACAGGTTGGGACTATGGCTACACCTTC
clone size: .; J gene: TRBJ2-5; D gene: .; V gene: TRBV9; CDR3 protein: CASSSNLGETQYF; CDR3 DNA: TGTGCCAGCAGCTCCAACCTCGGAGAGACCCAGTACTTC
clone size: once; J gene: TRBJ2-5; D gene: .; V gene: TRBV10-3; CDR3 protein: CAISDPGTAGETQYF; CDR3 DNA: TGTGCCATCAGTGATCCTGGGACAGCGGGAGAGACCCAGTACTTC
clone size: .; J gene: TRBJ2-5; D gene: .; V gene: TRBV7-8; CDR3 protein: CASSLAGMYQETQYF; CDR3 DNA: TGTGCCAGCAGCTTAGCCGGGATGTACCAAGAGACCCAGTACTTC
clone size: .; J gene: TRBJ1-1; D gene: TRBD1; V gene: TRBV9; CDR3 protein: CASTSRQGMAFF; CDR3 DNA: TGTGCCAGCACCTCTAGACAGGGTATGGCTTTCTTT
clone size: .; J gene: TRBJ2-1; D gene: .; V gene: TRBV11-2; CDR3 protein: CASSLELANEQFF; CDR3 DNA: TGTGCCAGCAGCTTAGAACTAGCTAATGAGCAGTTCTTC
clone size: .; J gene: TRBJ2-7; D gene: .; V gene: TRBV11-3; CDR3 protein: CASGRVLAQYF; CDR3 DNA: TGTGCCAGCGGTAGGGTTCTAGCCCAGTACTTC
clone size: .; J gene: TRBJ2-7; D gene: .; V gene: TRBV6-6; CDR3 protein: CASSGLYSYEQYF; CDR3 DNA: TGTGCCAGCAGTGGACTTTACTCCTACGAGCAGTACTTC
clone size: .; J gene: TRBJ1-5; D gene: .; V gene: TRBV19; CDR3 protein: CASSRGGAGAGNQPQHF; CDR3 DNA: TGTGCCAGTAGTAGGGGTGGGGCAGGGGCCGGCAATCAGCCCCAGCATTTT
clone size: .; J gene: TRBJ2-7; D gene: TRBD1; V gene: TRBV4-3; CDR3 protein: CASSQTTGTGGYEQYF; CDR3 DNA: TGCGCCAGCAGCCAAACAACCGGGACAGGGGGCTACGAGCAGTACTTC
clone size: .; J gene: TRBJ1-3; D gene: .; V gene: TRBV6-6; CDR3 protein: CASSSYVGGSGNTIYF; CDR3 DNA: TGTGCCAGCAGTTCATATGTTGGAGGCTCTGGAAACACCATATATTTT
clone size: .; J gene: TRBJ2-5; D gene: .; V gene: TRBV9; CDR3 protein: CASSVGGGKTQYF; CDR3 DNA: TGTGCCAGCAGCGTAGGGGGCGGGAAGACCCAGTACTTC
clone size: .; J gene: TRBJ1-2; D gene: .; V gene: TRBV4-3; CDR3 protein: CASSQDSGGNYGYTF; CDR3 DNA: TGCGCCAGCAGCCAAGATAGTGGGGGGAACTATGGCTACACCTTC
clone size: .; J gene: TRBJ2-3; D gene: .; V gene: TRBV9; CDR3 protein: CASSVGTSSDTQYF; CDR3 DNA: TGTGCCAGCAGCGTCGGGACAAGTAGCGATACGCAGTATTTT